These 25 T cell receptor beta chains originate from one sample sequenced in a study of blood T cell repertoires in COVID-19. The method was immunoSEQ multiplex PCR; TCRdb's version includes in-frame clones alone and lacks a portion of them. The data hold around 200,000 clones, with around 80% observed a single time. What was sequenced was peripheral blood. The receptors originated from a woman aged 80 or over with active or convalescent COVID-19.

A few counts support this clone. V is TRBV28 and J is TRBJ2-7; D gene uncertain. In germline, CDR1 is MDHEN, CDR2 SYDVKM. CDR3 length: 14 residues. Trimming cost V 2 bases and J 1 base, with 9 bases left between them. Here the CDR3 reads CASSLTAGSYEQYF. The CDR3 bases are TGTGCCAGCAGTTTAACGGCAGGATCCTACGAGCAGTACTTC.

The V and J genes are TRBV6-2 or TRBV6-3 and TRBJ1-6; 10 nucleotides agree with TRBD1. The V and J ends lost 4 bases and 10 bases, in that order; junction bases with no gene match: 7. The germline gives CDR1 MNHEY, CDR2 SVGEGT. This CDR3 contains 15 residues. The CDR3: CASSSSDRGLSPLHF. CDR3 nucleotides: TGTGCCAGCAGTTCGTCAGACAGGGGGCTCTCACCCCTCCACTTT.

The chain joins TRBV6-5 to TRBJ2-1; D unclear. The germline V gene has CDR1 MNHEY and CDR2 SVGAGI. Trimming removed 6 bases at V and 7 bases at J, with 13 bases between. CDR3 size: 13 residues. Here the CDR3 DNA reads TGTGCCAGCAGCTCTCGCGCCGAAAATGAGCAGTTCTTC. It encodes CASSSRAENEQFF.

The chain recombines TRBV27 with TRBJ2-7; D is ambiguous. The CDR3 contains 18 residues. Germline V lookup: CDR1 MNHEY, CDR2 SMNVEV (reference sequence). The V and J ends lost 0 bases and 2 bases respectively, with 20 bases between them. CDR3 in DNA: TGTGCCAGCAGTTTATCAACTCCACGAGCGAGGTACCCCTACGAGCAGTACTTC. This gives the protein CASSLSTPRARYPYEQYF.

The gene calls are TRBV7-2 and TRBJ2-5, with 8 bases lining up with TRBD1. The CDR3 has 15 residues. Trimming cost V 5 bases and J 2 bases; bases outside gene matches: 7. Germline lookup yields CDR1 SGHTA and CDR2 FQGNSA. CDR3 sequence: CASSPGGVGQETQYF. CDR3 DNA sequence: TGTGCCAGCAGCCCAGGGGGCGTGGGGCAAGAGACCCAGTACTTC.

The chain joins TRBV5-1 to TRBJ2-2; TRBD1 is a possible D gene (5 bases). V was pared by 0 bases and J by 3 bases, with 12 bases between. Germline V gene data show CDR1 as SGHRS and CDR2 as YFSETQ. The CDR3 covers 16 residues. CDR3 region: CASSLEGVGDTGELFF. DNA for the CDR3: TGCGCCAGCAGCTTGGAAGGGGTAGGAGACACCGGGGAGCTGTTTTTT.

The V call is TRBV4-2, the J call TRBJ1-5; possible D gene TRBD1, 5 bases. The germline V gene has CDR1 LGHNA and CDR2 YNFKEQ. With 0 bases removed from V and 12 bases from J, the gap between germline ends came to 21 bases. The CDR3 length is 16 residues. The CDR3 DNA is TGTGCCAGCAGCCAAGAGGGAACACGGGGGGGAGGATTCCAGCATTTT. It encodes CASSQEGTRGGGFQHF.

The chain couples TRBV28 to TRBJ1-2; 8 bases are shared with TRBD1. V trimming: 4 bases; J trimming: 3 bases; junction bases outside the gene matches: 7. The CDR3 totals 15 residues. Per germline, CDR1 MDHEN and CDR2 SYDVKM. The DNA for the CDR3 is TGTGCCAGCAGTTCTCGACAGGGGCGGGACTATGGCTACACCTTC. This encodes CASSSRQGRDYGYTF.

The genes are TRBV2 and TRBJ1-3; no definite D call. From germline, CDR1 is SNHLY and CDR2 FYNNEI. V lost 4 bases and J lost 9, with 19 bases in between. This CDR3 spans 15 amino acids. The CDR3 reads CASSGISGRGLTIYF. The CDR3 nucleotides read TGTGCCAGCAGTGGAATCAGCGGGAGAGGTCTCACCATATATTTT. The full variable domain, completed using reference TRBV2 and TRBJ1-3, is EPEVTQTPSHQVTQMGQEVILRCVPISNHLYFYWYRQILGQKVEFLVSFYNNEISEKSEIFDDQFSVERPDGSNFTLKIRSTKLEDSAMYFCASSGISGRGLTIYFGEGSWLTVV.

The chain combines TRBV28 with TRBJ1-2, with 8 bases identical to TRBD1. The CDR3 spans 14 residues. Trimming took 11 bases from V and 7 from J; bases not matched to a gene: 15. Germline values: CDR1 MDHEN, CDR2 SYDVKM. The chain's CDR3 is CAAIRARQGFGYTF. CDR3 DNA: TGTGCCGCCATTAGAGCCCGACAGGGGTTTGGCTACACCTTC.

The chain carries TRBV2 and TRBJ2-3; D might be TRBD1 (5 bases). The CDR3 has 14 amino acids. The V end was cut by 5 bases, the J end by 2 bases, with 11 bases between. Germline assignment: CDR1 SNHLY and CDR2 FYNNEI. CDR3 sequence (DNA): TGTGCCAGCAGTTACGTAGGGGACACAGATACGCAGTATTTT. It codes for CASSYVGDTDTQYF.

The V and J genes are TRBV7-2 and TRBJ1-6; 7 bases map to TRBD1. The CDR3 totals 15 residues. V trimming: 0 bases; J trimming: 8 bases; junction bases outside the gene matches: 4. From germline, CDR1 is SGHTA and CDR2 FQGNSA. CDR3 region: CASSLAEGGYSPLHF. In nucleotides, the CDR3 is TGTGCCAGCAGCTTAGCGGAAGGGGGCTATTCACCCCTCCACTTT.

The chain uses TRBV29-1 and TRBJ2-1; TRBD2 matches 8 bases. The germline V gene has CDR1 SQVTM and CDR2 ANQGSEA. V shed 4 bases and J 1 base; nucleotides not matched to a gene: 6. The CDR3 totals 15 residues. The CDR3 nucleotides are TGCAGCGTTGTACTCGGGGGGGAATCCTACAATGAGCAGTTCTTC. It encodes CSVVLGGESYNEQFF.

The chain employs TRBV28 and TRBJ2-7, with D perhaps TRBD2 (6 bases). Germline V CDR1 and CDR2: MDHEN, SYDVKM. Deletions cut 6 bases from V and 0 bases from J, with 18 bases between. The CDR3 extends over 16 amino acids. CDR3 sequence reads: CASRLRGSAYSYEQYF. CDR3 nucleotide sequence: TGTGCCAGCAGGCTCCGGGGGTCGGCATACTCCTACGAGCAGTACTTC.

This clone was counted only a few times. This rearrangement joins TRBV19 to TRBJ1-1, with 12 bases matching TRBD1. CDR1 is LNHDA, CDR2 SQIVND, per germline (reference sequence). V gave up 6 bases and J gave up 5 bases; unmatched junction bases: 13. The CDR3 has 17 residues. In DNA form, the CDR3 reads TGTGCCAGTAGGCCCCGACTGGGACAGGGGGCGGGTACTGAAGCTTTCTTT. Translated: CASRPRLGQGAGTEAFF. The complete variable domain, with remaining parts taken from reference TRBV19 and TRBJ1-1, reads DGGITQSPKYLFRKEGQNVTLSCEQNLNHDAMYWYRQDPGQGLRLIYYSQIVNDFQKGDIAEGYSVSREKKESFPLTVTSAQKNPTAFYLCASRPRLGQGAGTEAFFGQGTRLTVV.

The rearrangement joins TRBV2 to TRBJ1-1; TRBD1 matches at 10 bases. V trimming: 6 bases; J trimming: 5 bases; junction bases outside the gene matches: 9. The CDR3 loop spans 15 amino acids. Germline CDR1 reads SNHLY; CDR2 reads FYNNEI. The CDR3: CASRGRDRGSTEAFF. DNA of the CDR3: TGTGCCAGCAGGGGCCGGGACAGGGGATCGACTGAAGCTTTCTTT.

The chain is built from TRBV4-1 and TRBJ1-4; TRBD1 is a possible D gene (5 bases). V lost 3 bases, J lost 0 bases, and 8 bases lay in between. Per germline, CDR1 MGHRA and CDR2 YSYEKL. This CDR3 has 15 amino acids. In DNA form, the CDR3 reads TGCGCCAGCAGCCACGGGGGTGCAACTAATGAAAAACTGTTTTTT. It encodes CASSHGGATNEKLFF.

The rearrangement links TRBV29-1 to TRBJ2-3; 15 positions match TRBD2. V trimming: 6 bases; J trimming: 8 bases; junction bases outside the gene matches: 12. Germline CDR1 and CDR2: SQVTM and ANQGSEA. This CDR3 has 16 amino acids. The CDR3 here is CSVSPGLAGGRRTQYF. The CDR3 coding sequence is TGCAGCGTGTCTCCGGGACTAGCGGGGGGCCGCCGTACGCAGTATTTT.

This chain links TRBV7-2 with TRBJ2-6; 11 bases are shared with TRBD1. This CDR3 has 17 residues. Germline lookup yields CDR1 SGHTA and CDR2 FQGNSA. Trimming at V came to 5 bases and at J to 2 bases, leaving 5 bases not matched to a gene. CDR3 DNA sequence: TGTGCCAGCAGCCGCGGACAGGGGGCGACTGGGGCCAACGTCCTGACTTTC. Its protein is CASSRGQGATGANVLTF.

The CDR3 coding sequence is TGCGCCAGCAGCCAAGGAGAGGGGAACACTGAAGCTTTCTTT. Protein product: CASSQGEGNTEAFF. This chain uses TRBV4-3 with TRBJ1-1; D unresolved. CDR3 length: 14 amino acids. Trimming removed 1 base from V and 1 base from J, with 7 bases in between. The germline CDR1 and CDR2 sequences are LGHNA and YSLEER.

V and J are TRBV7-2 and TRBJ2-3; no definite D call. Germline CDR1 reads SGHTA; CDR2 reads FQGNSA. This CDR3 has 13 residues. Trimming took 2 bases from V and 5 from J, leaving 8 bases between them. In DNA form, the CDR3 reads TGTGCCAGCAGCTTATTGTTGAGAGATACGCAGTATTTT. Translation: CASSLLLRDTQYF.

This sequence joins TRBV10-3 and TRBJ2-1; TRBD2 aligns across 14 bases. The CDR3 extends over 20 amino acids. Germline CDR1 ENHRY, CDR2 SYGVKD. With V trimmed by 3 bases and J by 7 bases, 17 bases remained unmatched. The CDR3 loop reads CAISDIIRRGLAGDVNEQFF. DNA for the CDR3: TGTGCCATCAGTGATATTATTCGGAGGGGACTAGCGGGGGATGTGAATGAGCAGTTCTTC.

The CDR3 is CASNRGTSGGTDTQYF. In nucleotides, the CDR3 is TGTGCCAGCAACAGAGGGACTAGCGGGGGCACAGATACGCAGTATTTT. This sequence joins TRBV7-9 and TRBJ2-3, with 13 nucleotides matching TRBD2. Germline CDR1 and CDR2: SEHNR and FQNEAQ (reference sequence). Germline trimming cut 7 bases from V and 1 base from J; bases unmatched to any gene: 5. The CDR3 sequence is 16 residues long.

This clone was seen just once. The gene calls are TRBV6-5 and TRBJ2-1; D is ambiguous. Germline V gene sequence: CDR1 MNHEY, CDR2 SVGAGI. The CDR3 is 14 residues long. Trimming left V 2 bases short and J 0 bases short, with 5 bases between. The CDR3, as DNA: TGTGCCAGCAGTTACGTGTACTCCTACAATGAGCAGTTCTTC. Encoded protein: CASSYVYSYNEQFF.

The chain couples TRBV20-1 to TRBJ2-1; D is possibly TRBD1 (5 bases). The germline gives CDR1 DFQATT, CDR2 SNEGSKA (reference sequence). CDR3 size: 15 residues. Trimming took 3 bases from V and 0 from J, leaving 12 bases between them. The CDR3 DNA sequence: TGCAGTGCTAGTGTTAGGGGCCGCTCCTACAATGAGCAGTTCTTC. Its translation is CSASVRGRSYNEQFF.